This T cell receptor (beta chain) was sequenced during a study of blood T cell repertoires in COVID-19 (dated by TCRdb to about 2020). Looking at the study overall: The collaborator samples originated in the United States, Italy and Spain and spanned the acute and convalescent phases of COVID-19. A freely available public database, intended as a resource for researchers studying the immune response to SARS-CoV-2, is where the repertoires were released. The prospective study material was composed of cDNA or gDNA derived from T cells, B-cell-depleted T cells, or PBMCs. Where HLA class I and class II types were available, the types were taken from metadata supplied by the sample provider, not from assay-based typing. Subjects who had been exposed to COVID-19, were actively infected with it, or had recovered from it provided the deeply sampled blood TCRbeta repertoires that made up the dataset. The samples were drawn from two sources: the first 160 participants of the ongoing ImmuneRACE study, and 1,254 subjects contributed by 6 global collaborators. A de-identified subject ID, COVID-19 status, age in years and sex were almost always included in the sample metadata.

Results the study describes overall, beyond this receptor: Clinical and demographic metadata were provided uncurated, with the amount varying by source and participant.

Taken from the germline V gene (reference sequence), the CDR1 and CDR2 loops are SEHNR and FQNEAQ. From the cysteine up to the phenylalanine, the CDR3 has a length of 17 residues. This entry keeps only the CDR3 DNA: 51 bases, framed from base 1. V sheds 2 bases and J sheds 4 bases, leaving 18 bases between their ends. Collaborating institutions collected whole blood in K2EDTA tubes following their own protocols. Collaborator samples were shipped for TCRbeta analysis as frozen whole blood, isolated PBMCs, or DNA extracted from either sample type. A remark on this clone: It lacks a known antigen. No much larger clone is present one base from it, and per-base qualities are unavailable.

The immunoSEQ Assay, a bias-controlled multiplex PCR, was used to amplify TCRbeta CDR3 regions from genomic DNA. From the authors' description of their analysis: Within the assay, amplification of reference gene primers was used to estimate how many nucleated cells each sample contained. To quantify the absolute abundance of each unique TCRbeta CDR3 rearrangement, sequence reads were collapsed and filtered. Productive Simpson clonality was computed per sample as the square root of Simpson's diversity index over productive rearrangements. TCRdb mirrors the immuneACCESS table, restricted to in-frame sequences. Some clones are absent from its copies; in checked studies, under half trace to an unresolved V gene, and the reason for the others is unknown. The DNA gave D and trimming, while V, J and clone size come from that table. The sample contains about 120,000 clones, 74% of them found a single time. The ten biggest clones cover around 5.5% of the sample.

The sequencing input was peripheral blood. Here the chain combines TRBV7-9 and TRBJ2-1; TRBD2 might be the D gene, on 6 matching bases. The receptor's source is a man aged 60-69 years with acute or convalescent COVID-19. The CDR3 has the sequence CASSLRGGESGYNEQFF. The DNA is TGTGCCAGCAGCTTAAGGGGCGGGGAGTCGGGTTACAATGAGCAGTTCTTC. With all but the CDR3 taken from the reference TRBV7-9 and TRBJ2-1 genes, the full variable domain is: DTGVSQNPRHKITKRGQNVTFRCDPISEHNRLYWYRQTLGQGPEFLTYFQNEAQLEKSRLLSDRFSAERPKGSFSTLEIQRTEQGDSAMYLCASSLRGGESGYNEQFFGPGTRLTVL.